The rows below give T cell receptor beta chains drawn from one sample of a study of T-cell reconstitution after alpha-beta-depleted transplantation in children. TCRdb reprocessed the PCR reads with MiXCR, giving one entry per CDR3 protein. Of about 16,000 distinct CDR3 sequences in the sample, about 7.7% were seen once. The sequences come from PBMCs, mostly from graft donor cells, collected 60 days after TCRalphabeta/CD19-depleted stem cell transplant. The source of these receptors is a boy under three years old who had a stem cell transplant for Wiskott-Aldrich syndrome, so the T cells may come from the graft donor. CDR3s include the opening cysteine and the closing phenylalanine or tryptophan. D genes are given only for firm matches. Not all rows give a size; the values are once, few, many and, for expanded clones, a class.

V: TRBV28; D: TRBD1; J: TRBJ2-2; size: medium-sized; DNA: TGTGCCAGCATCAGTGGACAGGACTTTAACACCGGGGAGCTGTTTTTT; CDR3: CASISGQDFNTGELFF
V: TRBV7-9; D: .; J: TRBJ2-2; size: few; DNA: TGTGCCAGCATACGTGTAGGAATCGGCACCGGGGAGCTGTTTTTT; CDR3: CASIRVGIGTGELFF
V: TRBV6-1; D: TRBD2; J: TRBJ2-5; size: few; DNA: TGTGCCAGCAGTGTGGGCGGGGGGCAAGAGACCCAGTACTTC; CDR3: CASSVGGGQETQYF
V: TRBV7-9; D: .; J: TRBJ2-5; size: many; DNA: TGTGCCAGCAGCAGGTCGTCGGGACCCCAAGAGACCCAGTACTTC; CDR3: CASSRSSGPQETQYF
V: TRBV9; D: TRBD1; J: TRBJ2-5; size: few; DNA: TGTGCCAGCAGCGTAGCTGGGACAGGGGAAGAGACCCAGTACTTC; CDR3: CASSVAGTGEETQYF
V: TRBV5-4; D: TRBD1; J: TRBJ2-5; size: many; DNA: TGTGCCAGCAGCCTCGGGACAGACCAAGAGACCCAGTACTTC; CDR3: CASSLGTDQETQYF
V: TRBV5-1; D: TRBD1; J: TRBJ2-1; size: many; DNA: TGCGCCAGCAGCTTGTTGCAGGGGGCGAATGAGCAGTTCTTC; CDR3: CASSLLQGANEQFF
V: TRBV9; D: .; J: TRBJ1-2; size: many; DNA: TGTGCCAGCAGCGTATCCCGTCATGACTATGGCTACACCTTC; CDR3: CASSVSRHDYGYTF
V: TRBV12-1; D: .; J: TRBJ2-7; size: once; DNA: TGTGCCAGCAGCCCTGGACTCCGCTACTACGAGCAGTACTTC; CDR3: CASSPGLRYYEQYF
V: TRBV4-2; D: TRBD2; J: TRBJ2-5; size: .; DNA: TGTGCCAACAGTCAAGATACGGCGGGAGGGCCGGGGGAGACCCAGTACTTC; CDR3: CANSQDTAGGPGETQYF
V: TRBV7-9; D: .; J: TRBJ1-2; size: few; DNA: TGTGCCAGCAGCCGTAGCGTGGACAATGGCTACACCTTC; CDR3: CASSRSVDNGYTF
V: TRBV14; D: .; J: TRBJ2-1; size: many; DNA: TGTGCCAGCAGCCAAGTTCGTGGGAATGAGCAGTTCTTC; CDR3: CASSQVRGNEQFF
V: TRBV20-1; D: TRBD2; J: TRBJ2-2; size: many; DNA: TGCAGTGCTACCGGGGCTAGCGGTCCCTCCGGGGAGCTGTTTTTT; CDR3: CSATGASGPSGELFF
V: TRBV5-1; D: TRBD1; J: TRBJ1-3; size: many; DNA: TGCGCCAGCAGCTTGAATACAGGGGTCGGAAACACCATATATTTT; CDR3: CASSLNTGVGNTIYF
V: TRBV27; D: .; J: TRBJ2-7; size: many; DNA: TGTCCCACGAGGTACGAGCAGTACTTC; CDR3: CPTRYEQYF
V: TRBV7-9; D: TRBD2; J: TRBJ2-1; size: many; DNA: TGTGCCAGCAGCTTAAGCGGGAGGGGCATTCTTTACAATGAGCAGTTCTTC; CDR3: CASSLSGRGILYNEQFF
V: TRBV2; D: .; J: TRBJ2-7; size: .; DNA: TGTGCCAGCAGGGCAGACTCCTACGAGCAGTACTTC; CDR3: CASRADSYEQYF
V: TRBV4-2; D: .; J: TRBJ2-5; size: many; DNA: TGTGCCAGCAGCCAAGGGGGCTCTTACAGGGTCGGTGGAGAGACCCAGTACTTC; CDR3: CASSQGGSYRVGGETQYF
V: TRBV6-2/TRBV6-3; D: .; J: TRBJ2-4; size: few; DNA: TGTGCCAGCAGTTACGGAGGGGGTATCATTCAGTACTTC; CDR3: CASSYGGGIIQYF
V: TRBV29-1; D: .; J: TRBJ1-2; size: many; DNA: TGCAGCGTTGCCAATCCTAACTATGGCTACACCTTC; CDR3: CSVANPNYGYTF
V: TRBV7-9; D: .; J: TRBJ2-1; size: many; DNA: TGTGCCAGCAGCTTAGTTGGGCGGATATACAATGAGCAGTTCTTC; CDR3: CASSLVGRIYNEQFF
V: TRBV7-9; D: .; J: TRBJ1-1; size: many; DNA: TGTGCCAGCAGCTTAATTCTCCTCGGTTTGAACACTGAAGCTTTCTTT; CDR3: CASSLILLGLNTEAFF
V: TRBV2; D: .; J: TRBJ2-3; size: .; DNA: TGTGCCACTACCGGGGGACGGAGCACAGATACGCAGTATTTT; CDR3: CATTGGRSTDTQYF
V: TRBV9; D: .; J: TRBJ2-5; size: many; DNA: TGTGCCAGCAGCGTCCAGCAAGAGACCCAGTACTTC; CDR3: CASSVQQETQYF
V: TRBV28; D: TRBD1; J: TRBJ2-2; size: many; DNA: TGTGCCAGCAGGCGCCAGGGGGCCGTTGGCGGGGAGCTGTTTTTT; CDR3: CASRRQGAVGGELFF
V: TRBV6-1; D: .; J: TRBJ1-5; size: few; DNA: TGTGCCAGCAGTGGCTACCGGGACGGAGGGAATCAGCCCCAGCATTTT; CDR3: CASSGYRDGGNQPQHF
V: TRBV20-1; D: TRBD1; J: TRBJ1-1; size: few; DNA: TGCAGTGGCAGGACAGGTCAACGGGGAGTTTTCTTT; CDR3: CSGRTGQRGVFF
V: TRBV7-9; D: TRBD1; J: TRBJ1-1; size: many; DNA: TGTGCCAGCAGCTTAATGGGTGAGGGGGCAAGAAACACTGAAGCTTTCTTT; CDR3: CASSLMGEGARNTEAFF
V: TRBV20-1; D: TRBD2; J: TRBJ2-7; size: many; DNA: TGCAGTGCCCGACCTCTAGCGGGAGTGGTCGAGCAGTACTTC; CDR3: CSARPLAGVVEQYF
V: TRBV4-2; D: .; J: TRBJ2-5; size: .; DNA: TGTGCCAGCAGCACGAGGAACCAAGAGACCCAGTACTTC; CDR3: CASSTRNQETQYF
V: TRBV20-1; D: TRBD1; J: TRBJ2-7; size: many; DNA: TGCAGTGTTGGACAGGGAGTCTACGAGCAGTACTTC; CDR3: CSVGQGVYEQYF
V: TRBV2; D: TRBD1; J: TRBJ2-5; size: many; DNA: TGTGCCAGCAGTGCCTGGACAGGCCAAGAGACCCAGTACTTC; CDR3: CASSAWTGQETQYF
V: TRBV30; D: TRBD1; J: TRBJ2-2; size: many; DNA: TGTGCCTGGAGTCAAGGACAGGGGGCTCACACCGGGGAGCTGTTTTTT; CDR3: CAWSQGQGAHTGELFF
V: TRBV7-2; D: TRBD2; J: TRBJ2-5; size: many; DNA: TGTGCCAGCAGCTCCGGGACTACCCTTCAAGAGACCCAGTACTTC; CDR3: CASSSGTTLQETQYF
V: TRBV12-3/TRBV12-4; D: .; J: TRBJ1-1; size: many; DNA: TGTGCCAGCAGTTTAATTGGGGGGTGGGGTGCTTTCTTT; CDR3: CASSLIGGWGAFF
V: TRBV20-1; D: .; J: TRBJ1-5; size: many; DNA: TGCAGTGCTACCGATGACATTTATAGCAATCAGCCCCAGCATTTT; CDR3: CSATDDIYSNQPQHF
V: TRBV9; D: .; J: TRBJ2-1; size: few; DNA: TGTGCCAGCGGCACCCAAGACTACAATGAGCAGTTCTTC; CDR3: CASGTQDYNEQFF
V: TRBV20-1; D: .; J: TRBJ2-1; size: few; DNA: TGCAGTGCTAGAGATCCGCTAGGGCAACACAGCTACAATGAGCAGTTCTTC; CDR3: CSARDPLGQHSYNEQFF
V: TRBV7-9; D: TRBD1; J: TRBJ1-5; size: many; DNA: TGTGCCAGCAGCTTAGGGACAGGGGATCAGCCCCAGCATTTT; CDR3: CASSLGTGDQPQHF
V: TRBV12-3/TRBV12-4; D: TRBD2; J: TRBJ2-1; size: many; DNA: TGTGCCAGCAGCCGGACTAGTTTCAATGAGCAGTTCTTC; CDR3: CASSRTSFNEQFF
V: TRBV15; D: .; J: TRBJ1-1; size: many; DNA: TGTGCCACCAGCACCCCAGGGGTGCAGAACACTGAAGCTTTCTTT; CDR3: CATSTPGVQNTEAFF
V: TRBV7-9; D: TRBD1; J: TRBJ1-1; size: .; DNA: TGTGCCACAGGGGGCCGGAACACTGAAGCTTTCTTT; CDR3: CATGGRNTEAFF
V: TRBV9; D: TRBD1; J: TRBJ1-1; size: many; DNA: TGTGCCAGCAGCGTAGGACAGGGCACTGAAGCTTTCTTT; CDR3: CASSVGQGTEAFF
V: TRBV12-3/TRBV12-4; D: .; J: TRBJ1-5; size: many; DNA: TGTGCCAGCACCTCGGCCCCTTTTAATCAGCCCCAGCATTTT; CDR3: CASTSAPFNQPQHF
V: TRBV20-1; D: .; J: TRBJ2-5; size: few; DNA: TGCAGTGCTTGGGGGGGGCTCGGGTACGGGGAGACCCAGTACTTC; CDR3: CSAWGGLGYGETQYF
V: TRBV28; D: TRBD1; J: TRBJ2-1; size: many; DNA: TGTGCCAGCACCGCCCTTCCAGGGGGCGCCTCCTACAATGAGCAGTTCTTC; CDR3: CASTALPGGASYNEQFF
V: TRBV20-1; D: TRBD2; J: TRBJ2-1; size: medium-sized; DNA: TGCAGGCCCGGGACTAGCGGGAGGGGGGCCTACAATGAGCAGTTCTTC; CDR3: CRPGTSGRGAYNEQFF
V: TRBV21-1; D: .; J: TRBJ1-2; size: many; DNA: TGTGCCAGCAGCAGACAGCTTGCACCTAACTATGGCTACACCTTC; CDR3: CASSRQLAPNYGYTF
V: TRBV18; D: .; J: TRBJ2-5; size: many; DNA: TGTGCCAGCTCACCAACAGCGTTGGGGACCCAGTACTTC; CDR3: CASSPTALGTQYF
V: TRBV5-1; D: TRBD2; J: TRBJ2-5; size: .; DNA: TGCGCCAGCAGCTCCTATCTGGGACTAGCGGGCCAAGAGACCCAGTACTTC; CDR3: CASSSYLGLAGQETQYF
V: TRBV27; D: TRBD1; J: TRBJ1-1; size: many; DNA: TGTGCCAGCAGTGAATGGTCTACAGGGGACACTGAAGCTTTCTTT; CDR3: CASSEWSTGDTEAFF
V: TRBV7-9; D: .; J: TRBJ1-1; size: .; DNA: TGTGCCAGCAGCTTTGGACAGATGAACACTGAAGCTTTCTTT; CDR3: CASSFGQMNTEAFF
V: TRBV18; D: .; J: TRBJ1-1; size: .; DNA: TGTGCCAGCTCACCGACGCAAGGGGAGTCTGAAGCTTTCTTT; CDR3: CASSPTQGESEAFF